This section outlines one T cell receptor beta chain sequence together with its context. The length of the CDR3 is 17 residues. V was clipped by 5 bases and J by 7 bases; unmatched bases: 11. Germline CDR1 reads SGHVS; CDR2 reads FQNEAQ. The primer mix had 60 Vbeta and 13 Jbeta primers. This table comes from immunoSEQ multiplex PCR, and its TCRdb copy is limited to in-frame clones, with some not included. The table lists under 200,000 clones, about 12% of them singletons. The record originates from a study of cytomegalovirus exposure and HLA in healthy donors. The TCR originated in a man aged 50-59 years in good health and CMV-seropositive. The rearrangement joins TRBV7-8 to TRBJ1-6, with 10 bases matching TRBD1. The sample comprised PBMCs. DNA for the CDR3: TGTGCCAGCAGCCGACCGGGACAGGGGATGGGCAATTCACCCCTCCACTTT. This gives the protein CASSRPGQGMGNSPLHF.